The 24 T cell receptor beta chains below were found in one sample sequenced in a study of beta chain features in type 1 diabetes. The study reverse transcribed the entire isolated RNA, so it sequenced expressed TCRB transcripts. Produced via immunoSEQ multiplex PCR; TCRdb's table is partial and in-frame only. The table includes around 400,000 clones, approximately 15% detected once. The sample taken for sequencing was naive CD4+ T cells from blood. Receptor source: a woman aged 18-29 years in good health.

There are a few counts of this clone. The V and J genes are TRBV6-1 and TRBJ2-1; a weak D match, TRBD1 (6 bases). V lost 2 bases, J lost 3 bases, and 17 bases lay in between. Germline V lookup: CDR1 MNHNS, CDR2 SASEGT. The CDR3 is 17 residues long. The CDR3 loop reads CASSELTTGSIYNEQFF. Here the CDR3 DNA reads TGTGCCAGCAGTGAACTGACTACAGGGAGTATCTACAATGAGCAGTTCTTC.

The chain uses TRBV9 and TRBJ2-1; D perhaps matches TRBD2 (5 bases). Trimming removed 0 bases at V and 9 bases at J, with 16 bases between. This CDR3 has 15 residues. CDR1 and CDR2 (germline): SGDLS, YYNGEE. The CDR3 sequence is CASSVGPTGLSEQFF. DNA of the CDR3: TGTGCCAGCAGCGTAGGCCCGACGGGGTTAAGTGAGCAGTTCTTC. Drawing the rest from reference TRBV9 and TRBJ2-1, the complete variable domain is DSGVTQTPKHLITATGQRVTLRCSPRSGDLSVYWYQQSLDQGLQFLIQYYNGEERAKGNILERFSAQQFPDLHSELNLSSLELGDSALYFCASSVGPTGLSEQFFGPGTRLTVL.

The chain employs TRBV29-1 and TRBJ1-2; no firm D call. V gave up 2 bases and J gave up 4 bases, with 11 bases separating them. This CDR3 region has 13 residues. CDR1 is SQVTM and CDR2 is ANQGSEA in the germline V gene. Written as DNA, the CDR3 is TGCAGCGTTGAACGAGGTGTAGGCTATGGCTACACCTTC. It is translated as CSVERGVGYGYTF.

The genes are TRBV7-9 and TRBJ2-5; a possible D gene is TRBD2 (6 bases). Trimming removed 5 bases from V and 5 bases from J, with 15 bases in between. The CDR3 contains 14 residues. Germline lookup yields CDR1 SEHNR and CDR2 FQNEAQ (reference sequence). The CDR3: CASSPGLPGETQYF. The CDR3 DNA is TGTGCCAGCAGCCCGGGACTCCCTGGGGAGACCCAGTACTTC.

The chain uses TRBV7-2 and TRBJ2-7; TRBD2 might be the D (5 bases). V lost 1 base, J lost 0 bases, and 7 bases lay in between. The germline gives CDR1 SGHTA, CDR2 FQGNSA. This CDR3 has 14 amino acids. The CDR3 nucleotides are TGTGCCAGCAGCTTAGAAGCGGCCTCCTACGAGCAGTACTTC. Its protein is CASSLEAASYEQYF. Full variable domain (rest looked up from reference TRBV7-2 and TRBJ2-7): GAGVSQSPSNKVTEKGKDVELRCDPISGHTALYWYRQSLGQGLEFLIYFQGNSAPDKSGLPSDRFSAERTGGSVSTLTIQRTQQEDSAVYLCASSLEAASYEQYFGPGTRLTVT.

The V call is TRBV6-5, the J call TRBJ1-1; the D gene is possibly TRBD1 (5 bases). The CDR3 contains 15 residues. The ends were cut back, 4 bases at V and 0 bases at J, with 12 bases in the middle. Germline V gene lookup returns CDR1 MNHEY and CDR2 SVGAGI. Here the CDR3 DNA reads TGTGCCAGCAGTTTATCGACAGCCATGAACACTGAAGCTTTCTTT. Its translation: CASSLSTAMNTEAFF.

This chain links TRBV2 with TRBJ1-1; 7 bases line up with TRBD1. Trimming removed 7 bases from V and 1 base from J; junction bases left unmatched: 6. CDR1 and CDR2 from the germline V gene are SNHLY and FYNNEI. The CDR3 is 14 amino acids. The CDR3 here is CASTRTGANTEAFF. The CDR3 DNA sequence: TGTGCCAGCACCCGAACAGGGGCGAACACTGAAGCTTTCTTT. Full variable domain (missing parts from reference TRBV2 and TRBJ1-1): EPEVTQTPSHQVTQMGQEVILRCVPISNHLYFYWYRQILGQKVEFLVSFYNNEISEKSEIFDDQFSVERPDGSNFTLKIRSTKLEDSAMYFCASTRTGANTEAFFGQGTRLTVV.

The chain carries TRBV14 and TRBJ1-2; possibly TRBD1 for D (6 bases). This CDR3 contains 14 residues. In germline, CDR1 is SGHDN, CDR2 FVKESK. Deletions cut 3 bases from V and 3 bases from J, with 11 bases between. CDR3 in amino acids: CASSQLGADYGYTF. The CDR3 DNA reads as TGTGCCAGCAGCCAGTTGGGGGCGGACTATGGCTACACCTTC.

The V and J genes are TRBV7-9 and TRBJ2-1, with 15 bases that match TRBD2. Germline-derived CDR1 and CDR2 are SEHNR and FQNEAQ (reference sequence). The CDR3 length is 17 residues. V lost 3 bases to trimming and J lost 3 bases; unmatched junction nucleotides: 3. CDR3 sequence (DNA): TGTGCCAGCAGCTTCGAGGGACTAGCGGGAGGCTACAATGAGCAGTTCTTC. It specifies CASSFEGLAGGYNEQFF.

Worth noting for this clone: This same CDR3 is encoded by further DNA sequences in the sample. This sequence joins TRBV18 and TRBJ2-7, with 7 bases fitting TRBD1. There are 13 residues in the CDR3. Trimming removed 3 bases from V and 2 bases from J; junction bases left unmatched: 1. The germline V gene has CDR1 KGHSH and CDR2 LQKENI. CDR3 protein: CASSPGTAYEQYF. The DNA for the CDR3 is TGTGCCAGCTCACCCGGGACAGCCTACGAGCAGTACTTC.

The chain recombines TRBV4-1 with TRBJ2-1; 9 bases fit TRBD2. After removal of 0 bases from V and 5 bases from J, the junction contained 14 bases not matched to a gene. This CDR3 has 19 residues. Looked up from germline, CDR1 is MGHRA and CDR2 is YSYEKL. CDR3 DNA: TGCGCCAGCAGCCAAGACAGTGGCCTTAGCGGGAGAATAGACAATGAGCAGTTCTTC. Translated: CASSQDSGLSGRIDNEQFF.

The rearrangement links TRBV1 to TRBJ2-7; the table's D call, TRBD1, has no DNA check behind it. TRBV1 is noted as a pseudogene. This CDR3 has 14 amino acids. The CDR3, as DNA: TGCACCAGCAGCCCCCCCAGGGCCGCCTACGAGCAGTACTTC. Translated: CTSSPPRAAYEQYF.

The gene calls are TRBV9 and TRBJ1-2; D ambiguous. Germline CDR1 and CDR2: SGDLS and YYNGEE. Between the trimmed V and J ends, which lost 2 bases and 6 bases, there was a span of 17 bases. The length of the CDR3 is 15 residues. DNA of the CDR3: TGTGCCAGCAGCGTTTCTTACTGGAGGTCGGATGGCTACACCTTC. Protein: CASSVSYWRSDGYTF.

This clone has just a few counts. The chain joins TRBV5-4 to TRBJ2-5; TRBD2 matches 12 bases. The length of the CDR3 is 15 residues. Per the germline V gene, CDR1 is SGHNT and CDR2 is YYREEE (reference sequence). The trim removed 1 base at V and 4 bases at J, leaving 2 bases unmatched. In DNA form, the CDR3 reads TGTGCCAGCAGCTTGTCTAGCGGGAGGGTAGAGACCCAGTACTTC. It is translated as CASSLSSGRVETQYF.

The gene calls are TRBV30 and TRBJ1-1; TRBD1 agrees at 7 bases. The germline gives CDR1 GTSNPN, CDR2 SVGIG (reference sequence). The J segment lost 6 bases and the V segment lost 2 bases, leaving 9 bases of the junction unmatched. CDR3 length equals 14 residues. The CDR3 DNA reads TGTGCCTGGAGTTCGGGACAGAGAAAGCCTGAAGCTTTCTTT. Translation gives CAWSSGQRKPEAFF.

The chain is built from TRBV2 and TRBJ2-7; tentatively, D is TRBD2 (6 bases). The length of the CDR3 is 10 residues. Germline CDR1 and CDR2: SNHLY and FYNNEI. The V gene lost 6 bases and the J gene lost 7 bases, with 7 bases spanning the gap. CDR3 DNA sequence: TGTGCCAGCAGGGAGGGAGAGCAGTACTTC. Protein product: CASREGEQYF.

This clone was found a few times. The CDR3 is CAWSPGQPTKNTEAFF. In nucleotides, the CDR3 is TGTGCCTGGAGCCCCGGACAGCCAACAAAGAACACTGAAGCTTTCTTT. The rearrangement links TRBV30 to TRBJ1-1; tentatively, D is TRBD1 (6 bases). This CDR3 is 16 amino acids long. V was pared by 3 bases and J by 1 base, with 18 bases between. Germline lookup yields CDR1 GTSNPN and CDR2 SVGIG (reference sequence).

This rearrangement joins TRBV28 to TRBJ2-1, with 10 bases fitting TRBD2. V shed 9 bases, J shed 12 bases, and the junction held 11 bases outside the gene matches. Germline values: CDR1 MDHEN, CDR2 SYDVKM. The CDR3 spans 13 residues. CDR3 DNA: TGTGCCAGTACGGGACTAGCGCTTCTTGGGCAGTTCTTC. Its translation is CASTGLALLGQFF.

A few counts support this clone. The J gene is TRBJ2-3, the V gene TRBV21-1; TRBD1 reflects the table's D call only, with no check against the DNA. TRBV21-1 is termed a pseudogene. The CDR3 sequence is 16 residues long. This CDR3 reads CASSKVRQSPPDTQYF. CDR3 nucleotide sequence: TGTGCCAGCAGCAAAGTGCGACAGTCACCACCGGATACGCAGTATTTT.

This clone has just a few counts. The chain links TRBV10-3 to TRBJ1-1; TRBD1 matches 7 bases. CDR1 is ENHRY and CDR2 is SYGVKD in the germline V gene. After removal of 5 bases from V and 6 bases from J, the junction contained 6 bases not matched to a gene. This CDR3 has 13 amino acids. In nucleotides, the CDR3 is TGTGCCATCAGTTTGACAGGGTCCTCTGAAGCTTTCTTT. This gives the protein CAISLTGSSEAFF.

Only a few counts were recorded for this clone. The J gene is TRBJ2-7, the V gene TRBV28; 8 bases are shared with TRBD2. J gave up 5 bases and V 6 bases, and 6 bases lay outside the gene matches. The CDR3 length is 13 residues. Germline CDR1 reads MDHEN; CDR2 reads SYDVKM. The DNA of the CDR3 is TGTGCCAGCAGGTCCGGGACTAGGGACGAGCAGTACTTC. It is translated as CASRSGTRDEQYF.

The chain uses TRBV7-2 and TRBJ2-7, with D perhaps matching TRBD2 (5 bases). The CDR3 has 14 amino acids. Trimming took 3 bases from V and 2 from J, leaving 11 bases between them. Germline V lookup: CDR1 SGHTA, CDR2 FQGNSA. The CDR3 protein is CASSFNSGTYEQYF. The DNA of the CDR3 is TGTGCCAGCAGCTTTAACAGCGGTACCTACGAGCAGTACTTC. The full variable domain, rest sourced from reference TRBV7-2 and TRBJ2-7, is GAGVSQSPSNKVTEKGKDVELRCDPISGHTALYWYRQSLGQGLEFLIYFQGNSAPDKSGLPSDRFSAERTGGSVSTLTIQRTQQEDSAVYLCASSFNSGTYEQYFGPGTRLTVT.

This clone occurred a few times. This sample includes further DNA sequences coding for the same CDR3. This chain links TRBV30 with TRBJ1-1; D remains unclear. The V gene lost 0 bases and the J gene lost 1 base, with 3 bases spanning the gap. The CDR3 totals 12 residues. Germline V lookup: CDR1 GTSNPN, CDR2 SVGIG (reference sequence). The DNA of the CDR3 is TGTGCCTGGAGTGTCTCGAACACTGAAGCTTTCTTT. It is translated as CAWSVSNTEAFF. The full variable domain, completed using reference TRBV30 and TRBJ1-1, is SQTIHQWPATLVQPVGSPLSLECTVEGTSNPNLYWYRQAAGRGLQLLFYSVGIGQISSEVPQNLSASRPQDRQFILSSKKLLLSDSGFYLCAWSVSNTEAFFGQGTRLTVV.

The chain links TRBV14 to TRBJ2-2, with a tentative D call TRBD1 (6 bases). Deletions cut 4 bases from V and 6 bases from J, with 18 bases between. CDR1 and CDR2 (germline): SGHDN, FVKESK. This CDR3 contains 16 residues. CDR3 nucleotides: TGTGCCAGCAGCCCTTTAACAGGGTGGGGAGCCGGGGAGCTGTTTTTT. It yields the protein CASSPLTGWGAGELFF. Full variable domain (rest looked up from reference TRBV14 and TRBJ2-2): EAGVTQFPSHSVIEKGQTVTLRCDPISGHDNLYWYRRVMGKEIKFLLHFVKESKQDESGMPNNRFLAERTGGTYSTLKVQPAELEDSGVYFCASSPLTGWGAGELFFGEGSRLTVL.